Shown below are 13 T cell receptor beta chains from a single sample sequenced in a study of cytomegalovirus exposure and HLA in healthy donors. TCRdb's copy holds only in-frame clones and misses some; the assay was immunoSEQ multiplex PCR. The table includes 150,000 to 200,000 clones, more than 75% detected once. Sequencing was carried out using PBMCs. Every receptor here comes from a man aged 30 to 45 in good health and CMV-seropositive.

The chain is built from TRBV7-9 and TRBJ2-7; 10 bases are shared with TRBD1. Trimming removed 6 bases from V and 1 base from J; junction bases left unmatched: 9. This CDR3 contains 16 residues. The germline CDR1 and CDR2 sequences are SEHNR and FQNEAQ (reference sequence). CDR3 sequence reads: CASSHTGTGDSYEQYF. CDR3 DNA: TGTGCCAGCAGTCACACCGGGACAGGGGATTCCTACGAGCAGTACTTC.

This clone was seen only a few times. The V and J genes are TRBV6-5 and TRBJ1-1; no definite D call. Trimming left V 5 bases short and J 5 bases short, with 15 bases between. CDR1 is MNHEY, CDR2 SVGAGI, per germline. This CDR3 has 14 residues. The CDR3 here is CASSQSLAGTEAFF. CDR3 nucleotide sequence: TGTGCCAGCAGTCAGTCCCTGGCGGGGACTGAAGCTTTCTTT.

The rearrangement links TRBV4-3 to TRBJ2-5; D is unresolved. The CDR3 loop spans 14 amino acids. V was trimmed by 2 bases and J by 2 bases, leaving 9 bases between them. Germline loops: CDR1 LGHNA, CDR2 YSLEER. CDR3 sequence (DNA): TGCGCCAGCAGCCAAAAGAACAGACAAGAGACCCAGTACTTC. Protein sequence: CASSQKNRQETQYF.

V and J are TRBV28 and TRBJ1-5; no clear D gene. The CDR3 has 16 residues. V gave up 2 bases and J gave up 0 bases, with 11 bases separating them. CDR1 MDHEN and CDR2 SYDVKM come from the germline V gene. CDR3 loop: CASSLGRRISNQPQHF. CDR3 nucleotide sequence: TGTGCCAGCAGTTTAGGTCGGCGCATTAGCAATCAGCCCCAGCATTTT. The whole variable domain, remainder taken from reference TRBV28 and TRBJ1-5, is DVKVTQSSRYLVKRTGEKVFLECVQDMDHENMFWYRQDPGLGLRLIYFSYDVKMKEKGDIPEGYSVSREKKERFSLILESASTNQTSMYLCASSLGRRISNQPQHFGDGTRLSIL.

This clone was seen a single time. The chain employs TRBV4-1 and TRBJ2-1, with D perhaps given as TRBD1 or TRBD2 (5 bases each). Germline V gives CDR1 MGHRA, CDR2 YSYEKL. CDR3 length: 16 residues. The germline V and J ends were trimmed by 0 bases and 2 bases, with 11 bases remaining between them. The CDR3 here is CASSQDTQGAYNEQFF. Written as DNA, the CDR3 is TGCGCCAGCAGCCAAGATACGCAGGGAGCCTACAATGAGCAGTTCTTC.

This clone was seen once. The V gene is TRBV9, the J gene TRBJ2-1; 8 nucleotides line up with TRBD2. This CDR3 contains 16 residues. V dropped 4 bases and J dropped 7; count of bases not matched to a gene: 13. CDR1 and CDR2 from the germline V gene are SGDLS and YYNGEE. The CDR3 nucleotides read TGTGCCAGCAGCCCCTTCTCTGCGGGGGGTTGGAATGAGCAGTTCTTC. It is translated as CASSPFSAGGWNEQFF.

This chain's CDR3 is CSGVGYNEQFF. For the CDR3, the DNA is TGCAGTGGGGTGGGTTACAATGAGCAGTTCTTC. The chain is built from TRBV20-1 and TRBJ2-1; D gene ambiguous. The CDR3 totals 11 residues. Looked up from germline, CDR1 is DFQATT and CDR2 is SNEGSKA (reference sequence). The V and J ends lost 7 bases and 4 bases respectively, with 8 bases between them.

The chain couples TRBV5-6 to TRBJ1-2; D perhaps matches TRBD1 (6 bases). The CDR3 is 16 amino acids. V was clipped by 2 bases and J by 3 bases, with 17 bases between them. The germline V gene has CDR1 SGHDT and CDR2 YYEEEE. CDR3 in DNA: TGTGCCAGCAGCTTACAGGGCTCAGTTGTGGACTATGGCTACACCTTC. Protein: CASSLQGSVVDYGYTF.

The V gene is TRBV12-5, the J gene TRBJ2-2; tentatively, D is TRBD2 (6 bases). CDR3 length equals 16 residues. Germline V lookup: CDR1 LGHNT, CDR2 FRNRAP. Trimming stripped 1 base from V and 6 bases from J, with 15 bases between. The CDR3 sequence is CASGLAHVRGSGELFF. For the CDR3, the DNA is TGTGCTAGTGGTTTGGCCCACGTCCGGGGGTCCGGGGAGCTGTTTTTT.

This clone occurred once. The gene calls are TRBV7-2 and TRBJ1-5; D is undetermined. This CDR3 has 13 amino acids. V was trimmed by 5 bases and J by 4 bases, leaving 9 bases between them. Germline CDR1 SGHTA, CDR2 FQGNSA. The CDR3 sequence is CASSNPRNQPQHF. In DNA, the CDR3 is TGTGCCAGCAGCAACCCCAGGAATCAGCCCCAGCATTTT.

This chain connects TRBV2 to TRBJ1-6; D is uncertain. CDR3 size: 12 residues. Per the germline V gene, CDR1 is SNHLY and CDR2 is FYNNEI. The germline V and J ends were trimmed by 3 bases and 12 bases, with 9 bases remaining between them. CDR3 nucleotides: TGTGCCAGCAGTGAGGCGGTGGGACCCCTCCACTTT. Translation: CASSEAVGPLHF.

This chain connects TRBV6-1 to TRBJ1-1; TRBD1 matches at 9 bases. Germline values: CDR1 MNHNS, CDR2 SASEGT. The CDR3 runs 15 residues. V shed 4 bases, J shed 5 bases, and the junction held 8 bases outside the gene matches. The DNA for the CDR3 is TGTGCCAGCAGTGTTCCCGGGACAGGGACTACTGAAGCTTTCTTT. Its translation: CASSVPGTGTTEAFF.

This chain links TRBV28 with TRBJ1-2; perhaps TRBD1 as D (5 bases). CDR1 MDHEN and CDR2 SYDVKM come from the germline V gene. Trimming left V 6 bases short and J 1 base short, with 15 bases between. CDR3 length: 15 amino acids. In DNA, the CDR3 is TGTGCCAGCAGACGTCACGAGGGACTTAACTATGGCTACACCTTC. Translating gives CASRRHEGLNYGYTF.